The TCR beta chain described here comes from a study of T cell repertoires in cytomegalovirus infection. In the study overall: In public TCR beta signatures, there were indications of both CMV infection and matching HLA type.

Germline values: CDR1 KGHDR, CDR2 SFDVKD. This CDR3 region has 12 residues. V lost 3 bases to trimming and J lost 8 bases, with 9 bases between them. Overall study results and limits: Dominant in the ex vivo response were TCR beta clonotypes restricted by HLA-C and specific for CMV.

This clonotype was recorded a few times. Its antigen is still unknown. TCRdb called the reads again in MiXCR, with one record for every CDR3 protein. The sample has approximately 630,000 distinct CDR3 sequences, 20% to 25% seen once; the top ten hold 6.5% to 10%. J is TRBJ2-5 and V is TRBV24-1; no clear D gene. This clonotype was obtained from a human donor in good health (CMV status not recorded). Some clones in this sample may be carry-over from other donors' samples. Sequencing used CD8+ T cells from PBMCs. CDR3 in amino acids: CATSDTLRTQYF. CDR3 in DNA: TGTGCCACCAGTGATACGTTGCGTACCCAGTACTTC.